This T cell receptor beta chain emerged from a study of OX40 agonist ivuxolimab in advanced cancers. Study-level results: Blood T cells, both CD4+ and CD8+, expanded clonally by week 6 at 0.1 to 3.0 mg/kg. Antigen specificity was not determined for the expanded peripheral T cells.

The V and J ends lost 7 bases and 0 bases, in that order; junction bases with no gene match: 3. This CDR3 has 15 amino acids. Germline CDR1 and CDR2: LNHDA and SQIVND (reference sequence). Repertoires were generated with immunoSEQ multiplex PCR, while TCRdb's copy carries only in-frame clones and drops some. This sample has 55,000 to 60,000 clones, with around 85% found just once. A note on this clone: Its target is not known.

The rearrangement uses TRBV19 and TRBJ1-5; 10 positions match TRBD1. The source of this sequence is an adult with an advanced solid tumor such as melanoma, head and neck, liver or kidney cancer. Sequencing was performed on CD4+ or CD8+ T cells sorted from blood, taken in a trial of the OX40 agonist ivuxolimab. CDR3 sequence: CASTWDRGSNQPQHF. CDR3 nucleotide sequence: TGTGCCAGTACCTGGGACAGGGGTAGCAATCAGCCCCAGCATTTT.